The 5 T cell receptor beta chains below all came from one sample that was sequenced in a study of cytomegalovirus exposure and HLA in healthy donors. The PCR employed 60 Vbeta primers together with 13 Jbeta primers. TCRdb keeps only in-frame clones here, not all; method: immunoSEQ multiplex PCR. The sample lists 120,000 to 150,000 clones; around 80% were seen once. Sequencing was carried out using PBMCs. These receptors came from a man younger than 45 in good health and CMV-seropositive.

This rearrangement joins TRBV27 to TRBJ2-7; TRBD2 matches at 8 bases. Germline CDR1 MNHEY, CDR2 SMNVEV (reference sequence). V gave up 7 bases and J gave up 5 bases; unmatched junction bases: 4. The CDR3 length is 12 residues. The chain's CDR3 is CASIGGAHEQYF. The DNA of the CDR3 is TGTGCCAGCATCGGGGGGGCCCACGAGCAGTACTTC.

The chain recombines TRBV10-2 with TRBJ1-4, with D perhaps TRBD1 (5 bases). Trimming removed 4 bases from V and 5 bases from J, with 8 bases in between. The length of the CDR3 is 13 residues. The V gene's germline CDR1 is WSHSY and CDR2 SAAADI. CDR3 nucleotides: TGCGCCAGCAGTGCAGGGCGAAATGAAAAACTGTTTTTT. Its translation: CASSAGRNEKLFF.

This chain links TRBV19 with TRBJ2-1, with D hard to call. CDR3 length: 12 amino acids. Germline assignment: CDR1 LNHDA and CDR2 SQIVND (reference sequence). Trimming left V 7 bases short and J 6 bases short, with 10 bases between. CDR3 region: CASTAISNEQFF. The CDR3 DNA reads TGTGCCAGTACTGCTATTAGCAATGAGCAGTTCTTC.

The J gene is TRBJ1-1, the V gene TRBV5-1; D is undetermined. Germline CDR1 reads SGHRS; CDR2 reads YFSETQ. This CDR3 contains 11 residues. V was pared by 1 base and J by 8 bases, with 6 bases between. The CDR3 spells CASSLREEAFF. Here the CDR3 DNA reads TGCGCCAGCAGCTTGAGGGAGGAAGCTTTCTTT.

The genes are TRBV27 and TRBJ1-1; D might be TRBD1 (5 bases). V was pared by 3 bases and J by 7 bases, with 9 bases between. Germline-derived CDR1 and CDR2 are MNHEY and SMNVEV (reference sequence). The CDR3 has 12 residues. The CDR3, as DNA: TGTGCCAGCAGTTTGGGGGGGGTTGAAGCTTTCTTT. Residues: CASSLGGVEAFF.